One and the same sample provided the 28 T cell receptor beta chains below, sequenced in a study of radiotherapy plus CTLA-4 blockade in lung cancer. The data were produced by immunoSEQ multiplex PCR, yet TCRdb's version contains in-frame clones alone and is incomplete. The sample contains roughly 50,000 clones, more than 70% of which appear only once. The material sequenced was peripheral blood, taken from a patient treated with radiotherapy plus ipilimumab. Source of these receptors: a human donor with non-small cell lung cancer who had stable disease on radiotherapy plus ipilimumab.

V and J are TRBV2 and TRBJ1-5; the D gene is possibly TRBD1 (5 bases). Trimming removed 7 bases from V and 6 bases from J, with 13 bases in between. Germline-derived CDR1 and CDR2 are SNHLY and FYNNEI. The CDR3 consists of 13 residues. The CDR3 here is CASNGGEVQPQHF. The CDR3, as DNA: TGTGCCAGCAATGGAGGGGAAGTTCAGCCCCAGCATTTT.

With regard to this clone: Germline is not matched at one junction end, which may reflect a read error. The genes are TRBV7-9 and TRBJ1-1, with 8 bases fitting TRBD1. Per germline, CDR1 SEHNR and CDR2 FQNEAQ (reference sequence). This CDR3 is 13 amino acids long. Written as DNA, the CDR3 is TGTGCCAGCAGTTTAGAAATGGACAGGGAGGCTTTCTTT. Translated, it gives CASSLEMDREAFF.

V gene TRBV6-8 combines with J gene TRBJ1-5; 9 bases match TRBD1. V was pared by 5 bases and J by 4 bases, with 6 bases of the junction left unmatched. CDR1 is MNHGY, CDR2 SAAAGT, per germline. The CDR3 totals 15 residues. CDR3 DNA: TGTGCCAGCAGTACCGGGACAGGGTTTAATCAGCCCCAGCATTTT. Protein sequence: CASSTGTGFNQPQHF.

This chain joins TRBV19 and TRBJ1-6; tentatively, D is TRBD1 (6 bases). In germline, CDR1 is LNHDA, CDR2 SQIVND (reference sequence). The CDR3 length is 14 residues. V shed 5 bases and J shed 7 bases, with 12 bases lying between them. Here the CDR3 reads CASSGQGNNSPLHF. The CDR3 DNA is TGTGCCAGTAGTGGGCAGGGGAACAATTCACCCCTCCACTTT.

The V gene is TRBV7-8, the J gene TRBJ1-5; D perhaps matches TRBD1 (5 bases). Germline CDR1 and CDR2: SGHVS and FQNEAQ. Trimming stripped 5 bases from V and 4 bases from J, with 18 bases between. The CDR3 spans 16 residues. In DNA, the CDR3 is TGTGCCAGCAGCGAACTCGGGGGAGTAGGAAATCAGCCCCAGCATTTT. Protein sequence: CASSELGGVGNQPQHF. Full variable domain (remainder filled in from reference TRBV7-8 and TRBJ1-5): GAGVSQSPRYKVAKRGQDVALRCDPISGHVSLFWYQQALGQGPEFLTYFQNEAQLDKSGLPSDRFFAERPEGSVSTLKIQRTQQEDSAVYLCASSELGGVGNQPQHFGDGTRLSIL.

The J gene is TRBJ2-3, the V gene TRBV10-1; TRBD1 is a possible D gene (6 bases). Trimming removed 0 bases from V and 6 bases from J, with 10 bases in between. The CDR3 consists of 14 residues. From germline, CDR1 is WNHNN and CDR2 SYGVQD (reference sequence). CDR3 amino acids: CASSESQGSDTQYF. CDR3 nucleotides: TGCGCCAGCAGTGAGTCCCAGGGGTCCGATACGCAGTATTTT.

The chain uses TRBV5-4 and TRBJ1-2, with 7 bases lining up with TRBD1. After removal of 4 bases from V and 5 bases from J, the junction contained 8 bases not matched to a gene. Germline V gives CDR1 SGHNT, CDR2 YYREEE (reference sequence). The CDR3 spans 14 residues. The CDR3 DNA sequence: TGTGCCAGCAGCCTTGCAGGGGGAGATTATGGCTACACCTTC. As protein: CASSLAGGDYGYTF.

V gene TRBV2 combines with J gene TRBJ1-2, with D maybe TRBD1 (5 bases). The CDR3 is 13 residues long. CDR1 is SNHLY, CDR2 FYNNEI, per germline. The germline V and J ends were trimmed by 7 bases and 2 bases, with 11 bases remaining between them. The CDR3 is CASIGALNYGYTF. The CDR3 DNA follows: TGTGCCAGCATCGGGGCATTGAACTATGGCTACACCTTC.

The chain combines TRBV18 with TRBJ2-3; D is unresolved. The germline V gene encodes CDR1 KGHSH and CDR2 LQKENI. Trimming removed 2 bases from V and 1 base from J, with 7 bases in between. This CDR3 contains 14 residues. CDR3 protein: CASSPDWGTDTQYF. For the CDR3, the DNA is TGTGCCAGCTCACCAGATTGGGGCACAGATACGCAGTATTTT.

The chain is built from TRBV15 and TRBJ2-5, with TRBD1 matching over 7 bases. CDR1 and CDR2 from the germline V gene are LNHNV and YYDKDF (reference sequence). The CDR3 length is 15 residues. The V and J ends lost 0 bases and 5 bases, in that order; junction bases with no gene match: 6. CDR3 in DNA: TGTGCCACCAGCAGAGAGGGCAGGGGGTGGGAGACCCAGTACTTC. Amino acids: CATSREGRGWETQYF.

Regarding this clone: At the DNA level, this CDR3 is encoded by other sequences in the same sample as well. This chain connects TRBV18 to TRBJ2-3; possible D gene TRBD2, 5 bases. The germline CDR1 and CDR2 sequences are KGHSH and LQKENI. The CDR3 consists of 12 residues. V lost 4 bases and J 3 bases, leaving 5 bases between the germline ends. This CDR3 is CASSRGTDTQYF. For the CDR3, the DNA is TGTGCCAGCTCACGAGGGACAGATACGCAGTATTTT.

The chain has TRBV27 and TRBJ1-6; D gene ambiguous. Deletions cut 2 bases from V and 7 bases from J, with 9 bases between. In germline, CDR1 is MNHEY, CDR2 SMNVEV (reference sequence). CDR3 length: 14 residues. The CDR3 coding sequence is TGTGCCAGCAGTTTACGGGTTATCAATTCACCCCTCCACTTT. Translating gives CASSLRVINSPLHF.

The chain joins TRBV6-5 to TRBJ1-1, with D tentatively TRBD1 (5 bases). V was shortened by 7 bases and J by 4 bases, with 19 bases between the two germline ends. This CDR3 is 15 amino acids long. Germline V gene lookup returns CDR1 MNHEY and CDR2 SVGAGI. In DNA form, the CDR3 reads TGTGCCAGCACGAGTATGGCAGGGACTGCCACTGAAGCTTTCTTT. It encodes CASTSMAGTATEAFF.

CDR3 in DNA: TGTGCCAGCAGTCCCGCGAGTGAGGGAAGTAAAGCTTTCTTT. Amino acids: CASSPASEGSKAFF. The chain links TRBV6-1 to TRBJ1-1; D ambiguous. V shed 5 bases and J shed 9 bases, with 19 bases lying between them. The CDR3 sequence is 14 residues long. Per the germline V gene, CDR1 is MNHNS and CDR2 is SASEGT.

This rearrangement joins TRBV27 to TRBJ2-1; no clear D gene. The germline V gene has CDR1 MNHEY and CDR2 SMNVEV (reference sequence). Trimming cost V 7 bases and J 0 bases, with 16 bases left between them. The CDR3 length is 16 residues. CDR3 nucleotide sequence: TGTGCCAGCAAGTATTCCGGTCATAACTCCTACAATGAGCAGTTCTTC. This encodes CASKYSGHNSYNEQFF.

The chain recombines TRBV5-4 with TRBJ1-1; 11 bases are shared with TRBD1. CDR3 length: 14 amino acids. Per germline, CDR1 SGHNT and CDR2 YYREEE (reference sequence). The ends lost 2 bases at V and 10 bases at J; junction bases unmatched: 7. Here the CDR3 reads CASSLYGQGAAAFF. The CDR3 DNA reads TGTGCCAGCAGCTTATATGGACAGGGGGCCGCAGCTTTCTTT.

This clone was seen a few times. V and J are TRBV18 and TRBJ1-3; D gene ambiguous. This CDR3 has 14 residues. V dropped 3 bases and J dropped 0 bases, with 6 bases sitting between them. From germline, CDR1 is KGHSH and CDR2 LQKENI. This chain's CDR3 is CASSPGFSGNTIYF. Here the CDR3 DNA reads TGTGCCAGCTCACCTGGATTCTCTGGAAACACCATATATTTT.

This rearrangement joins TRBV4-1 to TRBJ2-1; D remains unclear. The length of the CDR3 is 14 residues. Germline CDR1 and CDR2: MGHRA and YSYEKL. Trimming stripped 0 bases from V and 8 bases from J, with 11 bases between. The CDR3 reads CASSQDQVYDEQFF. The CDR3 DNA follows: TGCGCCAGCAGCCAAGACCAGGTGTACGATGAGCAGTTCTTC.

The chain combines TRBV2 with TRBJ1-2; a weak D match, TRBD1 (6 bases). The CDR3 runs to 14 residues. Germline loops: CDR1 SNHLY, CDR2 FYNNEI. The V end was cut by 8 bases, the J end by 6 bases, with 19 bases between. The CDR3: CASDASGTSDGYTF. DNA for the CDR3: TGTGCCAGCGACGCTTCCGGGACATCGGATGGCTACACCTTC.

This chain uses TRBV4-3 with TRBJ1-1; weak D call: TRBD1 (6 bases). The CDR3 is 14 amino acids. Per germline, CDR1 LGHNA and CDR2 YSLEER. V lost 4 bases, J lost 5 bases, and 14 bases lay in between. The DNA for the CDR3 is TGCGCCAGCAGCCGGAACAGGGTTTTGACTGAAGCTTTCTTT. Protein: CASSRNRVLTEAFF.

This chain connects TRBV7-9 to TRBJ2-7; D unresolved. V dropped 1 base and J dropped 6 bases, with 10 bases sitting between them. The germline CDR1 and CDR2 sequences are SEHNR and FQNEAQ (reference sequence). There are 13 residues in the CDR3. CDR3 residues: CASSLEGHSEQYV. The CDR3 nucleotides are TGTGCCAGCAGCTTAGAAGGGCACAGCGAGCAGTACGTC.

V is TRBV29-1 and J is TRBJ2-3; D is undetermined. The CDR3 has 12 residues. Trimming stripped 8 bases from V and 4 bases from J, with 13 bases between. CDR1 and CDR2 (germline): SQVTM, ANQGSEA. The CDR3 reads CSPRVGADTQYF. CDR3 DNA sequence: TGCAGCCCCCGGGTAGGCGCAGATACGCAGTATTTT.

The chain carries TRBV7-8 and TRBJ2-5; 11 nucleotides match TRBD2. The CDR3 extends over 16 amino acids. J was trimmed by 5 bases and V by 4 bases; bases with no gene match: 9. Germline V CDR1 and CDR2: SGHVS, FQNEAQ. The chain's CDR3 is CASSSYSGGAEETQYF. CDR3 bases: TGTGCCAGCAGCTCATATAGCGGGGGGGCCGAGGAGACCCAGTACTTC.

The chain's CDR3 is CASSLMPGQPEAFF. DNA for the CDR3: TGCGCCAGCAGCCTTATGCCGGGACAGCCAGAAGCTTTCTTT. The chain combines TRBV5-1 with TRBJ1-1; TRBD1 matches at 7 bases. CDR1 is SGHRS, CDR2 YFSETQ, per germline. This CDR3 comprises 14 residues. V shed 4 bases and J 8 bases; nucleotides not matched to a gene: 11.

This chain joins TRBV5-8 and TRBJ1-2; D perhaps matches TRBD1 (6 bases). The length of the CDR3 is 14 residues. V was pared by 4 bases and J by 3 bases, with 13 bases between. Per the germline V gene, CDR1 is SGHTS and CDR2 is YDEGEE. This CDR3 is CASSTTGLDYGYTF. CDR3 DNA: TGTGCCAGCAGCACCACAGGGCTCGACTATGGCTACACCTTC.

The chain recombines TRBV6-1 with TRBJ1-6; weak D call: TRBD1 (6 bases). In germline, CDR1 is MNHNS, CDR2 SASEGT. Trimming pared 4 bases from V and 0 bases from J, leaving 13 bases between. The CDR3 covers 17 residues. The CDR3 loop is CASSAGTTSSYNSPLHF. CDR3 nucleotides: TGTGCCAGCAGTGCCGGGACAACGAGCTCCTATAATTCACCCCTCCACTTT.

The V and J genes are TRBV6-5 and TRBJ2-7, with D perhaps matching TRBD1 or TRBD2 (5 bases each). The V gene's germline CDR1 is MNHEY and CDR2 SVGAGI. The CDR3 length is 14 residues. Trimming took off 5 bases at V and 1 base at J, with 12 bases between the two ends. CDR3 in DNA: TGTGCCAGCAGTGAAAGGGACGGATCCTACGAGCAGTACTTC. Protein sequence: CASSERDGSYEQYF.

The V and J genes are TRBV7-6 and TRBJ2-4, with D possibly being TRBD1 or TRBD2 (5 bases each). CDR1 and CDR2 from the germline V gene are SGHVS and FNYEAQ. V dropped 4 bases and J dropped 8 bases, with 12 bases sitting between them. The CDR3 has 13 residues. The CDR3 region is CASSSGGLDIQYF. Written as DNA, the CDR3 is TGTGCCAGCAGCTCTGGGGGTTTGGACATTCAGTACTTC.